The 12 T cell receptor beta chains given below trace back to one sample, sequenced in a study of OX40 agonist ivuxolimab in advanced cancers. The table came from immunoSEQ multiplex PCR; TCRdb's copy has only in-frame clones and leaves some out. The sample lists 70,000 or so clones, around 90% occurring once. The sample consisted of CD4+ or CD8+ T cells sorted from blood, taken in a trial of the OX40 agonist ivuxolimab. Source of these receptors: an adult with an advanced solid tumor such as melanoma, head and neck, liver or kidney cancer.

The chain employs TRBV15 and TRBJ2-2, with D perhaps TRBD2 (6 bases). Trimming took off 1 base at V and 6 bases at J, with 12 bases between the two ends. Looked up from germline, CDR1 is LNHNV and CDR2 is YYDKDF (reference sequence). This CDR3 region has 15 residues. CDR3 residues: CATSRATGRSGELFF. For the CDR3, the DNA is TGTGCCACCAGCAGAGCGACGGGGAGGTCCGGGGAGCTGTTTTTT.

The chain uses TRBV18 and TRBJ2-2; perhaps TRBD1 as D (6 bases). The V end lost 5 bases, the J end lost 3 bases, and 16 bases lay between the germline ends. CDR3 length equals 16 residues. Germline V gene lookup returns CDR1 KGHSH and CDR2 LQKENI. CDR3 region: CASSASGRGDTGELFF. CDR3 DNA sequence: TGTGCCAGCTCAGCGAGTGGCAGGGGCGACACCGGGGAGCTGTTTTTT.

V gene TRBV11-2 combines with J gene TRBJ2-3; 10 nucleotides align to TRBD2. Unmatched junction bases numbered 8, after V lost 5 bases and J lost 3 bases. Germline CDR1 SGHAT, CDR2 FQNNGV. This CDR3 spans 16 amino acids. This chain's CDR3 is CASSRAGGMKTDTQYF. The CDR3, as DNA: TGTGCCAGCAGCCGAGCGGGGGGGATGAAGACAGATACGCAGTATTTT.

This clone was seen only once. J is TRBJ2-7 and V is TRBV5-6, with TRBD2 identical over 8 bases. The V segment lost 7 bases and the J segment 6 bases; nucleotides outside the gene matches: 15. Per the germline V gene, CDR1 is SGHDT and CDR2 is YYEEEE. CDR3 length equals 15 residues. The DNA for the CDR3 is TGTGCCAGCGTCAAGTCTAGCGGGCTAGGGGGCGAGCAGTACTTC. The encoded protein is CASVKSSGLGGEQYF.

V and J are TRBV7-2 and TRBJ1-5; D may be TRBD1 (5 bases). Deletions cut 5 bases from V and 3 bases from J, with 17 bases between. Germline loops: CDR1 SGHTA, CDR2 FQGNSA. The CDR3 loop spans 16 amino acids. The CDR3 DNA follows: TGTGCCAGCAGCCGATTACCGACAGTTTCCAATCAGCCCCAGCATTTT. Translating it yields CASSRLPTVSNQPQHF.

This clone was recorded only once. The V and J genes are TRBV5-4 and TRBJ2-5; weak D call: TRBD1 (5 bases). The CDR3 extends over 14 amino acids. Germline V gene data show CDR1 as SGHNT and CDR2 as YYREEE (reference sequence). Deletions cut 4 bases from V and 5 bases from J, with 15 bases between. In DNA, the CDR3 is TGTGCCAGCAGCCAGGATCAGGGTCGGGAGACCCAGTACTTC. Its protein product is CASSQDQGRETQYF.

For the CDR3, the DNA is TGTGCCAGCAGACAGGGACTAGCGTACACCGGGGAGCTGTTTTTT. It translates to CASRQGLAYTGELFF. The gene calls are TRBV6-5 and TRBJ2-2; 10 bases match TRBD2. CDR1 and CDR2 (germline): MNHEY, SVGAGI. Unmatched junction bases numbered 4, after V lost 6 bases and J lost 3 bases. The CDR3 is 15 amino acids.

The chain has TRBV19 and TRBJ1-5, with TRBD1 identical over 11 bases. The ends lost 5 bases at V and 6 bases at J; junction bases unmatched: 6. The CDR3 is 15 amino acids. Germline V gene data show CDR1 as LNHDA and CDR2 as SQIVND (reference sequence). CDR3 DNA sequence: TGTGCCAGTAGTGAGGGACAGGGGGGAATTCAGCCCCAGCATTTT. Translated: CASSEGQGGIQPQHF.

This clone was picked up a small number of times. The gene calls are TRBV5-1 and TRBJ1-1, with a tentative D call TRBD1 (5 bases). Looked up from germline, CDR1 is SGHRS and CDR2 is YFSETQ. The CDR3 runs 16 residues. Deletions cut 4 bases from V and 1 base from J, with 17 bases between. CDR3 amino acids: CASSADLAGRNTEAFF. DNA of the CDR3: TGCGCCAGCAGCGCCGACCTAGCAGGGCGGAACACTGAAGCTTTCTTT. The full variable domain, its missing parts supplied by reference TRBV5-1 and TRBJ1-1, is KAGVTQTPRYLIKTRGQQVTLSCSPISGHRSVSWYQQTPGQGLQFLFEYFSETQRNKGNFPGRFSGRQFSNSRSEMNVSTLELGDSALYLCASSADLAGRNTEAFFGQGTRLTVV.

CDR3 region: CATGGRGSYGYTF. The CDR3 bases are TGTGCCACCGGCGGGAGGGGCAGCTATGGCTACACCTTC. The chain uses TRBV10-3 and TRBJ1-2; tentative D call: TRBD1 (5 bases). CDR1 is ENHRY, CDR2 SYGVKD, per germline. Trimming stripped 10 bases from V and 4 bases from J, with 16 bases between. The CDR3 loop spans 13 amino acids.

The chain joins TRBV30 to TRBJ1-6; D is ambiguous. The V end lost 5 bases, the J end lost 5 bases, and 13 bases lay between the germline ends. The CDR3 contains 14 residues. The germline V gene encodes CDR1 GTSNPN and CDR2 SVGIG (reference sequence). The CDR3 loop is CAWGPGMNNSPLHF. As DNA, the CDR3 is TGTGCCTGGGGGCCAGGAATGAATAATTCACCCCTCCACTTT.

V and J are TRBV5-1 and TRBJ2-5; D not resolved. This CDR3 has 14 residues. The germline V gene encodes CDR1 SGHRS and CDR2 YFSETQ. Trimming left V 2 bases short and J 10 bases short, with 18 bases between. In DNA form, the CDR3 reads TGCGCCAGCAGCTTAGAAGCCGTCCATGGGGTCCAGTACTTC. It translates to CASSLEAVHGVQYF. Looking up the rest from reference TRBV5-1 and TRBJ2-5 gives the full variable domain: KAGVTQTPRYLIKTRGQQVTLSCSPISGHRSVSWYQQTPGQGLQFLFEYFSETQRNKGNFPGRFSGRQFSNSRSEMNVSTLELGDSALYLCASSLEAVHGVQYFGPGTRLLVL.